The 23 T cell receptor beta chains below were found in one sample sequenced in a study of T cell repertoires in cytomegalovirus infection. TCRdb reprocessed the reads with MiXCR, giving one entry per CDR3 protein. Of roughly 500,000 distinct CDR3 sequences in the sample, approximately 11% were seen once. Material: PBMCs. These receptors were taken from a human donor in good health (CMV status not recorded). Some clones in this sample may be carry-over from other donors' samples.

Here the CDR3 reads CATSMDRGIGQPQHF. The CDR3 DNA follows: TGTGCCACCAGCATGGACAGGGGGATCGGTCAGCCCCAGCATTTT. The chain is built from TRBV15 and TRBJ1-5, with 10 bases matching TRBD1. Germline CDR1 and CDR2: LNHNV and YYDKDF (reference sequence). CDR3 length: 15 amino acids. V gave up 4 bases and J gave up 6 bases; unmatched junction bases: 6.

This clonotype was counted a few times. V and J are TRBV19 and TRBJ1-2; D is perhaps TRBD1 (6 bases). V lost 3 bases, J lost 2 bases, and 10 bases lay in between. This CDR3 region has 14 residues. Germline V lookup: CDR1 LNHDA, CDR2 SQIVND (reference sequence). The CDR3 region is CASSIGGTNYGYTF. DNA for the CDR3: TGTGCCAGTAGTATTGGCGGGACAAACTATGGCTACACCTTC.

There are many counts of this clonotype. J is TRBJ2-7 and V is TRBV12-3 or TRBV12-4, with 7 bases lining up with TRBD1. The CDR3 loop spans 15 amino acids. After removal of 5 bases from V and 5 bases from J, the junction contained 12 bases not matched to a gene. CDR3 sequence reads: CASSLRDSTLHEQYF. CDR3 sequence (DNA): TGTGCCAGCAGTCTACGGGACAGTACCCTCCACGAGCAGTACTTC.

This clonotype was picked up many times. The gene calls are TRBV7-6 and TRBJ1-1; a weak D match, TRBD1 (6 bases). The CDR3 runs 14 residues. Trimming removed 0 bases at V and 7 bases at J, with 12 bases between. Germline loops: CDR1 SGHVS, CDR2 FNYEAQ. The CDR3 loop is CASSLARTASEAFF. For the CDR3, the DNA is TGTGCCAGCAGCTTAGCCAGGACAGCAAGTGAAGCTTTCTTT.

This clonotype was seen many times. A read error may produce the germline difference seen at one junction end. The V and J genes are TRBV23-1 and TRBJ2-7; maybe TRBD1 (6 bases). TRBV23-1 is filed as an ORF, its function uncertain. The CDR3 is made up of 16 amino acids. The CDR3, as DNA: TGCGCCAGCAGACAATACTATAAGACAGGAACCTACGAGCAGTACTTC. It specifies CASRQYYKTGTYEQYF.

The chain uses TRBV6-5 and TRBJ1-3; a weak D match, TRBD1 (6 bases). V was clipped by 6 bases and J by 2 bases, with 14 bases between them. The CDR3 has 15 residues. From germline, CDR1 is MNHEY and CDR2 SVGAGI. Written as DNA, the CDR3 is TGTGCCAGCAGAGCAGGGGCGGAAACTGGAAACACCATATATTTT. Amino acid sequence: CASRAGAETGNTIYF.

This clonotype has more than one count but fewer than ten. This sequence joins TRBV20-1 and TRBJ1-6, with D unclear. Germline V gives CDR1 DFQATT, CDR2 SNEGSKA (reference sequence). Trimming took off 6 bases at V and 3 bases at J, with 15 bases between the two ends. The length of the CDR3 is 15 residues. This chain's CDR3 is CSARTARSYNSPLHF. In DNA, the CDR3 is TGCAGTGCGCGGACGGCCAGGAGCTATAATTCACCCCTCCACTTT.

Ten or more counts support this clonotype. The CDR3 spells CASSSRGARSYNEQFF. The CDR3 region has the DNA TGTGCCAGCAGCTCCCGGGGGGCTCGCTCCTACAATGAGCAGTTCTTC. The genes are TRBV13 and TRBJ2-1; TRBD2 might be the D (7 bases). V lost 4 bases and J lost 0, with 13 bases in between. This CDR3 is built from 16 residues. Germline loops: CDR1 PRHDT, CDR2 FYEKMQ (reference sequence).

At least ten counts were recorded for this clonotype. The V and J genes are TRBV10-3 and TRBJ1-2; D is possibly TRBD1 (5 bases). V was trimmed by 7 bases and J by 1 base, leaving 10 bases between them. The CDR3 is 13 residues long. Germline assignment: CDR1 ENHRY and CDR2 SYGVKD. The CDR3 region is CAITDRINYGYTF. The CDR3 nucleotides are TGTGCCATCACCGACAGAATTAACTATGGCTACACCTTC.

A few counts support this clonotype. This may stem from a read error, because a much larger clone lies one nucleotide away. This chain connects TRBV27 to TRBJ2-1; D ambiguous. Germline values: CDR1 MNHEY, CDR2 SMNVEV (reference sequence). Trimming pared 8 bases from V and 5 bases from J, leaving 4 bases between. The CDR3 extends over 10 amino acids. The CDR3: CASGHNEQFF. The CDR3 region has the DNA TGTGCCAGCGGACACAATGAGCAGTTCTTC.

This clonotype was seen many times. The chain carries TRBV7-9 and TRBJ2-5; tentative D call: TRBD1 (5 bases). Trimming pared 5 bases from V and 7 bases from J, leaving 14 bases between. Germline lookup yields CDR1 SEHNR and CDR2 FQNEAQ (reference sequence). The CDR3 has 13 residues. The CDR3 loop reads CASSPDSRGTQYF. CDR3 bases: TGTGCCAGCAGCCCTGACAGTCGCGGGACCCAGTACTTC.

This clonotype showed up just a few times. The chain uses TRBV27 and TRBJ2-2, with D hard to call. Trimming pared 4 bases from V and 0 bases from J, leaving 9 bases between. CDR1 MNHEY and CDR2 SMNVEV come from the germline V gene (reference sequence). The CDR3 covers 15 residues. The CDR3 DNA sequence: TGTGCCAGCAGTTCGCCAGGCGCGAACACCGGGGAGCTGTTTTTT. It yields the protein CASSSPGANTGELFF.

This clonotype has ten or more counts. V gene TRBV11-2 combines with J gene TRBJ1-1; weak D call: TRBD1 (6 bases). The CDR3 runs 16 residues. Germline CDR1 SGHAT, CDR2 FQNNGV. Trimming pared 2 bases from V and 4 bases from J, leaving 17 bases between. The CDR3: CASSLITGRWSTEAFF. Written as DNA, the CDR3 is TGTGCCAGCAGCTTAATTACAGGGAGGTGGAGCACTGAAGCTTTCTTT.

This clonotype has at least ten counts. V is TRBV6-5 and J is TRBJ2-2, with TRBD2 as a possible D gene (6 bases). Trimming cost V 5 bases and J 5 bases, with 15 bases left between them. Germline values: CDR1 MNHEY, CDR2 SVGAGI. This CDR3 contains 15 residues. The CDR3 nucleotides read TGTGCCAGCAGTCTTCAGCTGGAGGGGACCGGGGAGCTGTTTTTT. Protein: CASSLQLEGTGELFF.

The chain links TRBV11-2 to TRBJ2-3, with TRBD2 as a possible D gene (7 bases). This CDR3 has 21 amino acids. CDR1 SGHAT and CDR2 FQNNGV come from the germline V gene. V shed 3 bases and J shed 0 bases, with 28 bases lying between them. Here the CDR3 reads CASSFRRLGGVLEASTDTQYF. CDR3 nucleotides: TGTGCCAGCAGCTTCCGCCGACTAGGGGGGGTTCTGGAGGCGAGCACAGATACGCAGTATTTT. The whole variable domain, filled in from reference TRBV11-2 and TRBJ2-3, reads EAGVAQSPRYKIIEKRQSVAFWCNPISGHATLYWYQQILGQGPKLLIQFQNNGVVDDSQLPKDRFSAERLKGVDSTLKIQPAKLEDSAVYLCASSFRRLGGVLEASTDTQYFGPGTRLTVL.

This clonotype showed up many times. The rearrangement uses TRBV2 and TRBJ1-5; TRBD1 might be the D (5 bases). V gave up 3 bases and J gave up 8 bases, with 17 bases separating them. The CDR3 covers 15 residues. Germline CDR1 reads SNHLY; CDR2 reads FYNNEI. The CDR3 reads CASSEQGTTGEPQHF. In DNA form, the CDR3 reads TGTGCCAGCAGTGAGCAGGGAACGACTGGTGAGCCCCAGCATTTT. The full variable domain, its missing parts supplied by reference TRBV2 and TRBJ1-5, is EPEVTQTPSHQVTQMGQEVILRCVPISNHLYFYWYRQILGQKVEFLVSFYNNEISEKSEIFDDQFSVERPDGSNFTLKIRSTKLEDSAMYFCASSEQGTTGEPQHFGDGTRLSIL.

This clonotype was picked up a small number of times. CDR3 nucleotides: TGTGCCAGCAGCAAAACAGGGGCTGGCTACACCTTC. Translating it yields CASSKTGAGYTF. The J gene is TRBJ1-2, the V gene TRBV12-3 or TRBV12-4, with 7 positions matching TRBD1. The V gene end was trimmed by 6 bases and the J gene end by 7 bases; junction bases not matched to a gene: 5. The CDR3 covers 12 residues.

Only a few counts were recorded for this clonotype. The chain combines TRBV23-1 with TRBJ2-7, with 9 bases matching TRBD1. TRBV23-1 is known as an ORF, though its function is uncertain. The CDR3 runs to 15 residues. The trim removed 3 bases at V and 3 bases at J, leaving 6 bases unmatched. Written as DNA, the CDR3 is TGCGCCAGCAGTCATCCCAGGGACAGGGACTACGAGCAGTACTTC. It is translated as CASSHPRDRDYEQYF.

In its sample, this clonotype was seen many times. The rearrangement uses TRBV19 and TRBJ2-1; D perhaps matches TRBD1 (5 bases). CDR1 LNHDA and CDR2 SQIVND come from the germline V gene (reference sequence). V was pared by 1 base and J by 4 bases, with 11 bases between. This CDR3 comprises 15 residues. DNA of the CDR3: TGTGCCAGTAGTATAGCAGGGTTTGGGTACAATGAGCAGTTCTTC. It translates to CASSIAGFGYNEQFF.

This clonotype was recorded at least ten times. This chain joins TRBV11-2 and TRBJ2-4; TRBD2 agrees at 11 bases. Germline values: CDR1 SGHAT, CDR2 FQNNGV. V was clipped by 0 bases and J by 1 base; unmatched bases: 5. This CDR3 is 18 amino acids long. CDR3 nucleotide sequence: TGTGCCAGCAGCTTAGATCCTAGCGGGGGGAGGGCCAAAAACATTCAGTACTTC. It codes for CASSLDPSGGRAKNIQYF.

This clonotype occurred a few times. One junction end disagrees with the germline gene, perhaps due to a read error. The rearrangement uses TRBV3-1 and TRBJ2-3; D unresolved. Germline V CDR1 and CDR2: LGHDT, YNNKEL (reference sequence). This CDR3 contains 15 residues. Written as DNA, the CDR3 is TGTGCCAGCAGCCAAGTACAATTTAGCAAAGATACGCAGTATTTT. As protein: CASSQVQFSKDTQYF.

This clonotype has a count of ten or more. This chain uses TRBV7-8 with TRBJ2-2, with 15 bases lining up with TRBD2. The trim removed 5 bases at V and 5 bases at J, leaving 6 bases unmatched. CDR1 is SGHVS, CDR2 FQNEAQ, per germline. The CDR3 spans 17 residues. CDR3 amino acids: CASSMGLAGGITGELFF. CDR3 DNA: TGTGCCAGCAGCATGGGACTAGCGGGGGGAATAACCGGGGAGCTGTTTTTT. Full variable domain (remainder filled in from reference TRBV7-8 and TRBJ2-2): GAGVSQSPRYKVAKRGQDVALRCDPISGHVSLFWYQQALGQGPEFLTYFQNEAQLDKSGLPSDRFFAERPEGSVSTLKIQRTQQEDSAVYLCASSMGLAGGITGELFFGEGSRLTVL.

This clonotype has a count of ten or more. The chain carries TRBV2 and TRBJ1-2; D possibly corresponds to TRBD1 (5 bases). There are 14 residues in the CDR3. V lost 6 bases and J 4 bases, leaving 15 bases between the germline ends. Germline V gene data show CDR1 as SNHLY and CDR2 as FYNNEI. DNA of the CDR3: TGTGCCAGCAGGGAAACCGCAGGGTCCTATGGCTACACCTTC. It yields the protein CASRETAGSYGYTF.